A single sample gave rise to the 15 T cell receptor beta chains below, sequenced in a study of CD8 T cells in ankylosing spondylitis. TCRdb itself ran the 5' RACE reads through MiXCR, one entry per CDR3 protein. The table has 200,000 to 300,000 distinct CDR3 sequences, 32% seen once. The sample comprised blood, either unsorted or a sorted T cell fraction (not recorded which). The receptors come from a male donor with ankylosing spondylitis or in good health (not recorded which).

This clonotype was seen only a few times. This sequence joins TRBV5-1 and TRBJ1-1; TRBD1 aligns across 7 bases. Trimming cost V 6 bases and J 5 bases; bases outside gene matches: 10. The CDR3 is 14 amino acids. Germline loops: CDR1 SGHRS, CDR2 YFSETQ. CDR3 nucleotide sequence: TGCGCCAGCACCTTCTCAGGGGGAAGTACTGAAGCTTTCTTT. This sequence encodes CASTFSGGSTEAFF.

There are a few counts of this clonotype. V gene TRBV29-1 combines with J gene TRBJ2-7; 11 nucleotides agree with TRBD1. This CDR3 region has 13 residues. Germline-derived CDR1 and CDR2 are SQVTM and ANQGSEA. V lost 6 bases to trimming and J lost 6 bases; unmatched junction nucleotides: 7. As DNA, the CDR3 is TGCAGCGTGGGGACAGGGGGACCCCGCGAGCAGTACTTC. This encodes CSVGTGGPREQYF.

A few counts support this clonotype. The chain has TRBV7-7 and TRBJ2-5; the match to TRBD1 covers 7 bases. Germline V gene data show CDR1 as SSHAT and CDR2 as FNYEAQ (reference sequence). J was trimmed by 4 bases and V by 5 bases; bases with no gene match: 4. This CDR3 spans 13 amino acids. The CDR3 loop reads CASSRTGAETQYF. The CDR3 bases are TGTGCCAGCAGCCGTACAGGGGCAGAGACCCAGTACTTC. The variable domain in full, with the rest retrieved from reference TRBV7-7 and TRBJ2-5, is GAGVSQSPRYKVTKRGQDVTLRCDPISSHATLYWYQQALGQGPEFLTYFNYEAQPDKSGLPSDRFSAERPEGSISTLTIQRTEQRDSAMYRCASSRTGAETQYFGPGTRLLVL.

The sample holds a few counts of this clonotype. The rearrangement links TRBV29-1 to TRBJ2-5; either TRBD1 or TRBD2 may supply D (5 bases each). CDR1 SQVTM and CDR2 ANQGSEA come from the germline V gene. This CDR3 has 12 residues. Trimming stripped 6 bases from V and 2 bases from J, with 10 bases between. This CDR3 is CSVGDLQETQYF. In DNA, the CDR3 is TGCAGCGTAGGGGACCTACAAGAGACCCAGTACTTC.

This clonotype was counted a few times. This chain connects TRBV10-3 to TRBJ2-1; D not resolved. The V gene lost 2 bases and the J gene lost 7 bases, with 12 bases spanning the gap. The CDR3 is made up of 14 amino acids. Germline CDR1 is ENHRY and CDR2 is SYGVKD. The DNA for the CDR3 is TGTGCCATCAGTGAGCCGGATAGCTCGAATGAGCAGTTCTTC. This sequence encodes CAISEPDSSNEQFF.

This clonotype was detected only a few times. J is TRBJ2-1 and V is TRBV25-1, with D possibly matching TRBD2 (6 bases). The CDR3 is made up of 13 amino acids. Trimming stripped 1 base from V and 10 bases from J, with 11 bases between. CDR1 and CDR2 (germline): MGHDK, SYGVNS. CDR3 amino acids: CASSELAVYEQFF. The CDR3 DNA is TGTGCCAGCAGTGAATTAGCGGTTTACGAGCAGTTCTTC.

In its sample, this clonotype was seen a few times. J is TRBJ1-5 and V is TRBV10-3; 10 positions match TRBD1. With 5 bases clipped from V and 7 bases from J, the junction kept 14 bases outside the gene matches. CDR1 is ENHRY and CDR2 is SYGVKD in the germline V gene. The CDR3 contains 17 residues. The CDR3 spells CAISQDRGRLSEQPQHF. CDR3 bases: TGTGCCATCAGTCAGGACAGGGGGAGGTTGTCGGAGCAGCCCCAGCATTTT.

This sequence joins TRBV5-5 and TRBJ1-2; the D is unclear. The CDR3 is made up of 15 amino acids. V lost 0 bases and J lost 1, with 10 bases in between. Per germline, CDR1 SGHKS and CDR2 YYEKEE (reference sequence). The CDR3 region is CASSLARGINYGYTF. The CDR3 DNA sequence: TGTGCCAGCAGCTTGGCGAGAGGAATTAACTATGGCTACACCTTC.

This clonotype was seen ten or more times. J is TRBJ2-3 and V is TRBV20-1; D call uncertain. CDR3 length: 14 amino acids. V was cut by 6 bases and J by 7 bases, with 20 bases left in between. Looked up from germline, CDR1 is DFQATT and CDR2 is SNEGSKA (reference sequence). In nucleotides, the CDR3 is TGCAGTGCCCCACACCCTCCGGACGTCTATACGCAGTATTTT. Translating gives CSAPHPPDVYTQYF.

This clonotype was seen only a few times. V is TRBV5-1 and J is TRBJ1-3; no clear D gene. CDR1 SGHRS and CDR2 YFSETQ come from the germline V gene. The CDR3 loop spans 13 amino acids. Trimming cost V 4 bases and J 4 bases, with 9 bases left between them. In DNA form, the CDR3 reads TGCGCCAGCAGCCCGGCGGGGGGAAACACCATATATTTT. Translated, it gives CASSPAGGNTIYF.

The rearrangement links TRBV27 to TRBJ1-2; D is uncertain. From germline, CDR1 is MNHEY and CDR2 SMNVEV (reference sequence). Trimming took 8 bases from V and 5 from J, leaving 21 bases between them. There are 15 residues in the CDR3. The CDR3, as DNA: TGTGCCAGCTGCCTGAACGCGGCCGTCAATTATGGCTACACCTTC. It specifies CASCLNAAVNYGYTF.

The rearrangement links TRBV7-2 to TRBJ2-3, with 7 bases that match TRBD2. Looked up from germline, CDR1 is SGHTA and CDR2 is FQGNSA. The ends lost 5 bases at V and 3 bases at J; junction bases unmatched: 5. The CDR3 sequence is 14 residues long. CDR3 sequence reads: CASSLRGTTDTQYF. CDR3 in DNA: TGTGCCAGCAGCCTGCGGGGGACTACAGATACGCAGTATTTT.

This chain joins TRBV6-1 and TRBJ2-2; 12 positions match TRBD2. This CDR3 comprises 17 residues. After removal of 6 bases from V and 2 bases from J, the junction contained 7 bases not matched to a gene. Per the germline V gene, CDR1 is MNHNS and CDR2 is SASEGT. The CDR3 DNA reads TGTGCCAGCAGCCGGGGGGGACTAGCGGGCAACACCGGGGAGCTGTTTTTT. Residues: CASSRGGLAGNTGELFF.

The rearrangement joins TRBV12-3 or TRBV12-4 to TRBJ2-2; 12 nucleotides agree with TRBD1. This CDR3 has 16 amino acids. Unmatched junction bases numbered 7, after V lost 4 bases and J lost 7 bases. The CDR3 here is CASSSRDRGPNGELFF. The CDR3, as DNA: TGTGCCAGCAGTTCCCGGGACAGGGGGCCAAACGGGGAGCTGTTTTTT.

The rearrangement joins TRBV25-1 to TRBJ2-5; 7 nucleotides align to TRBD2. This CDR3 has 13 residues. V was clipped by 4 bases and J by 4 bases; unmatched bases: 3. Germline-derived CDR1 and CDR2 are MGHDK and SYGVNS. CDR3 in amino acids: CASSAGGIETQYF. The DNA of the CDR3 is TGTGCCAGCAGTGCCGGGGGGATAGAGACCCAGTACTTC.